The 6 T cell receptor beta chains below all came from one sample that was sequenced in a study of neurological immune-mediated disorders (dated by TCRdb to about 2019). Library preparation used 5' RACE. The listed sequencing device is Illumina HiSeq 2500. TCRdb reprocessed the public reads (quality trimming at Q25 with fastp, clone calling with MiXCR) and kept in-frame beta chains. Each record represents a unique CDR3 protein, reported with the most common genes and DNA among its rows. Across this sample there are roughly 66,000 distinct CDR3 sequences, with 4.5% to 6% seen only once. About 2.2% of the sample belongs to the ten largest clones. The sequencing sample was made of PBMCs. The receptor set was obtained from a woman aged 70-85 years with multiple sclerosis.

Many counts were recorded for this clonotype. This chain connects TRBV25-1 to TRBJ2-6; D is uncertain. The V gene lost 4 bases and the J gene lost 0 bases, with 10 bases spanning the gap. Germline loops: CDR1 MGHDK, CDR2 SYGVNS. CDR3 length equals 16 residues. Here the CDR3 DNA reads TGTGCCAGCAGTGGCAGTGTTCTCTCTGGGGCCAACGTCCTGACTTTC. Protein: CASSGSVLSGANVLTF.

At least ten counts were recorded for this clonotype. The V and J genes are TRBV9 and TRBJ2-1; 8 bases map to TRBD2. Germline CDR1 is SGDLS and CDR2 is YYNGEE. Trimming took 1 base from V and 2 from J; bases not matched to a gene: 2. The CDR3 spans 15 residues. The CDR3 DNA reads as TGTGCCAGCAGCGTACGGGAGGGAACCTACAATGAGCAGTTCTTC. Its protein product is CASSVREGTYNEQFF.

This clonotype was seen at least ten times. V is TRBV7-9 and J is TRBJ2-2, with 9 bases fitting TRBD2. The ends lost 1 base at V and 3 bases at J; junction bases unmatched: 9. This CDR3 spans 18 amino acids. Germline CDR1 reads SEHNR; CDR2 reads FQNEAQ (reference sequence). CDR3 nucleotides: TGTGCCAGCAGCTTAGACCTTAGCGGGAGCTCGGACACCGGGGAGCTGTTTTTT. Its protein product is CASSLDLSGSSDTGELFF.

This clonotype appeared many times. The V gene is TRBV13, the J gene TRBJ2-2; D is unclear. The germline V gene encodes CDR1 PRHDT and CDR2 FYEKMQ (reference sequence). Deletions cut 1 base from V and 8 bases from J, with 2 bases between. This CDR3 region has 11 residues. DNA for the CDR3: TGTGCCAGCAGCTTAGAGGGGGAGCTGTTTTTT. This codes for CASSLEGELFF. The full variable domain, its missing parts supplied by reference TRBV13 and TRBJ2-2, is AAGVIQSPRHLIKEKRETATLKCYPIPRHDTVYWYQQGPGQDPQFLISFYEKMQSDKGSIPDRFSAQQFSDYHSELNMSSLELGDSALYFCASSLEGELFFGEGSRLTVL.

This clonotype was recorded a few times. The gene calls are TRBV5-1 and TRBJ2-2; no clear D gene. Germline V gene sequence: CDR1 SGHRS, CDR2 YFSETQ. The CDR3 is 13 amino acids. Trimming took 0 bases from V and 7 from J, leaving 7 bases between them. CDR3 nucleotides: TGCGCCAGCAGCTTGGTCGTCAACGGGGAGCTGTTTTTT. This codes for CASSLVVNGELFF.

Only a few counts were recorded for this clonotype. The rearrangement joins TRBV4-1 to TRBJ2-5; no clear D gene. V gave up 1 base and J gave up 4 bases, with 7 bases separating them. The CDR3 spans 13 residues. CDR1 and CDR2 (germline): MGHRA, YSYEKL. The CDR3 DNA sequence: TGCGCCAGCAGCCAAGCGATAGCAGAGACCCAGTACTTC. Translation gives CASSQAIAETQYF.